The 22 T cell receptor beta chains below were found in one sample sequenced in a study of T cell repertoires in cytomegalovirus infection. These receptors' targets are unknown. Using its own MiXCR run on the reads, TCRdb lists one record per CDR3 protein. The table records about a million distinct CDR3 sequences, under 40% of them present only once. The sample in question was cultured CD8+ T cells from PBMCs, obtained from culture after CMV antigen stimulation. The origin of the receptors is a human donor in good health (CMV status not recorded). Some clones in this sample may be carry-over from other donors' samples.

The DNA of the CDR3 is TGTGCTAGTGGACCACAATCCTCAGGGGCCGGAGTGAATGAGCAGTTCTTC. Translation gives CASGPQSSGAGVNEQFF. V and J are TRBV12-5 and TRBJ2-1, with a tentative D call TRBD1 (6 bases). Germline loops: CDR1 LGHNT, CDR2 FRNRAP. Trimming left V 6 bases short and J 7 bases short, with 25 bases between. CDR3 length: 17 amino acids.

A few counts support this clonotype. The rearrangement links TRBV27 to TRBJ1-5; no clear D gene. The V gene lost 2 bases and the J gene lost 6 bases, with 17 bases spanning the gap. This CDR3 is 16 amino acids long. Per the germline V gene, CDR1 is MNHEY and CDR2 is SMNVEV (reference sequence). CDR3 coding DNA: TGTGCCAGCAGTTTAGAATGGGGAATATTGGGTCAGCCCCAGCATTTT. This translates into CASSLEWGILGQPQHF.

This clonotype has a count of ten or more. The chain carries TRBV7-9 and TRBJ1-5, with 9 bases that match TRBD1. Looked up from germline, CDR1 is SEHNR and CDR2 is FQNEAQ (reference sequence). V lost 5 bases to trimming and J lost 1 base; unmatched junction nucleotides: 3. The CDR3 is made up of 15 amino acids. In DNA form, the CDR3 reads TGTGCCAGCAGCCGGACAGGGGTAAGCAATCAGCCCCAGCATTTT. Translated: CASSRTGVSNQPQHF.

This clonotype was detected a few times. The rearrangement joins TRBV6-5 to TRBJ2-3; 9 nucleotides agree with TRBD2. Germline V gene sequence: CDR1 MNHEY, CDR2 SVGAGI. The CDR3 runs to 16 residues. V gave up 5 bases and J gave up 2 bases; unmatched junction bases: 8. CDR3 protein: CASSPIAGEITDTQYF. Here the CDR3 DNA reads TGTGCCAGCAGTCCTATAGCGGGGGAGATCACAGATACGCAGTATTTT.

This clonotype was seen only once. V and J are TRBV7-6 and TRBJ2-7; D perhaps matches TRBD1 (6 bases). This CDR3 has 12 residues. The V end lost 5 bases, the J end lost 6 bases, and 11 bases lay between the germline ends. Germline assignment: CDR1 SGHVS and CDR2 FNYEAQ. The CDR3 protein is CASSQARGEQYV. CDR3 bases: TGTGCCAGCAGCCAGGCCAGGGGCGAGCAGTACGTC.

In this sample, this clonotype turned up a few times. The CDR3 region is CASSGRGIQPQHF. CDR3 coding DNA: TGTGCCAGCTCGGGGAGGGGGATTCAGCCCCAGCATTTT. The chain links TRBV27 to TRBJ1-5, with D tentatively TRBD1 (6 bases). CDR1 and CDR2 from the germline V gene are MNHEY and SMNVEV (reference sequence). This CDR3 is built from 13 residues. The V and J ends lost 8 bases and 6 bases respectively, with 14 bases between them.

This clonotype showed up just a few times. V and J are TRBV2 and TRBJ2-5; D might be TRBD1 (6 bases). CDR3 size: 12 residues. Germline CDR1 and CDR2: SNHLY and FYNNEI. The V gene lost 11 bases and the J gene lost 3 bases, with 13 bases spanning the gap. The DNA for the CDR3 is TGTGCCGGAACAGGGCTGGAAGAGACCCAGTACTTC. It is translated as CAGTGLEETQYF.

This clonotype turned up a few times. The chain recombines TRBV12-3 or TRBV12-4 with TRBJ1-2; D is possibly TRBD1 (6 bases). Trimming shortened V by 0 bases and J by 8 bases, and 16 bases separated the two germline ends. The CDR3 consists of 15 residues. CDR3 sequence: CASSLALGAGVGYTF. The CDR3 DNA reads as TGTGCCAGCAGTTTAGCTTTAGGAGCAGGGGTGGGCTACACCTTC.

This clonotype was observed a few times. This chain connects TRBV4-3 to TRBJ1-3; 9 bases are shared with TRBD1. The junction had 10 bases not matched to a gene; V was cut back by 4 bases and J by 0 bases. The CDR3 is 18 residues long. Per germline, CDR1 LGHNA and CDR2 YSLEER. As DNA, the CDR3 is TGCGCCAGCAGCCCCGGGACAGGGATATTTCGCTCTGGAAACACCATATATTTT. Protein sequence: CASSPGTGIFRSGNTIYF.

This chain joins TRBV6-2 or TRBV6-3 and TRBJ2-4, with TRBD1 as a possible D gene (6 bases). CDR1 MNHEY and CDR2 SVGEGT come from the germline V gene. V lost 3 bases, J lost 0 bases, and 15 bases lay in between. This CDR3 region has 17 residues. The CDR3 DNA reads as TGTGCCAGCAGTTATAACAGGGAACCTCTAGCCAAAAACATTCAGTACTTC. Amino acids: CASSYNREPLAKNIQYF.

This clonotype was seen repeatedly, ten times or more. The chain is built from TRBV27 and TRBJ2-3, with D possibly TRBD1 on 6 matching bases. There are 14 residues in the CDR3. Germline CDR1 is MNHEY and CDR2 is SMNVEV (reference sequence). With 3 bases removed from V and 4 bases from J, the gap between germline ends came to 11 bases. CDR3 in amino acids: CASSLLGAADTQYF. In nucleotides, the CDR3 is TGTGCCAGCAGTTTGCTGGGGGCTGCAGATACGCAGTATTTT.

This clonotype was counted only a few times. The chain uses TRBV7-8 and TRBJ1-2, with D tentatively TRBD1 (6 bases). Per the germline V gene, CDR1 is SGHVS and CDR2 is FQNEAQ. CDR3 size: 15 residues. Trimming cost V 0 bases and J 5 bases, with 13 bases left between them. CDR3 in amino acids: CASSLARGAGYGYTF. CDR3 sequence (DNA): TGTGCCAGCAGCTTAGCGAGGGGGGCGGGGTATGGCTACACCTTC.

The chain employs TRBV6-6 and TRBJ2-5; TRBD1 matches 10 bases. The CDR3 is made up of 15 amino acids. Germline V lookup: CDR1 MNHNY, CDR2 SVGAGI (reference sequence). J lost 5 bases, V lost 9 bases, and 12 bases had no gene match. The CDR3 spells CASPPDRGLGETQYF. The CDR3 DNA reads TGTGCCAGTCCGCCGGACAGGGGGTTGGGGGAGACCCAGTACTTC.

This clonotype was recorded a few times. The rearrangement uses TRBV6-1 and TRBJ2-7, with TRBD2 matching over 14 bases. J gave up 6 bases and V 0 bases, and 4 bases lay outside the gene matches. CDR1 is MNHNS, CDR2 SASEGT, per germline. CDR3 length equals 16 residues. CDR3 sequence: CASSEARGLAGVEQYF. The CDR3 region has the DNA TGTGCCAGCAGTGAAGCGCGGGGACTAGCGGGGGTCGAGCAGTACTTC.

This clonotype was seen more than once but under ten times. The V and J genes are TRBV19 and TRBJ1-1; D is perhaps TRBD1 (5 bases). This CDR3 is built from 16 residues. With 5 bases removed from V and 0 bases from J, the gap between germline ends came to 16 bases. CDR1 and CDR2 (germline): LNHDA, SQIVND (reference sequence). CDR3 coding DNA: TGTGCCAGTAGTCCCGCCCGTGGGGCGGTGAACACTGAAGCTTTCTTT. Translation: CASSPARGAVNTEAFF.

There are a few counts of this clonotype. V is TRBV7-9 and J is TRBJ2-5; D might be TRBD2 (5 bases). Trimming took 3 bases from V and 2 from J, leaving 16 bases between them. The germline CDR1 and CDR2 sequences are SEHNR and FQNEAQ (reference sequence). The CDR3 has 16 residues. CDR3 nucleotide sequence: TGTGCCAGCAGCTTTCTGTCCGCGGGCCCACAAGAGACCCAGTACTTC. This translates into CASSFLSAGPQETQYF.

This clonotype was seen a few times. J is TRBJ2-7 and V is TRBV12-3 or TRBV12-4, with TRBD2 identical over 11 bases. There are 15 residues in the CDR3. Unmatched junction bases numbered 6, after V lost 6 bases and J lost 2 bases. CDR3: CASSLLAGEAYEQYF. DNA of the CDR3: TGTGCCAGCAGCTTACTAGCGGGAGAGGCCTACGAGCAGTACTTC.

The V gene is TRBV6-2 or TRBV6-3, the J gene TRBJ1-3; no reliable D call. CDR1 MNHEY and CDR2 SVGEGT come from the germline V gene. V lost 1 base and J lost 0, with 10 bases in between. This CDR3 comprises 16 residues. The DNA for the CDR3 is TGTGCCAGCAGTTACTTCGCCGCGAGCTCTGGAAACACCATATATTTT. This sequence encodes CASSYFAASSGNTIYF.

This clonotype was seen repeatedly, ten times or more. The gene calls are TRBV11-2 and TRBJ1-5; weak D call: TRBD1 (5 bases). Germline values: CDR1 SGHAT, CDR2 FQNNGV. V lost 1 base to trimming and J lost 4 bases, with 11 bases between them. The CDR3 totals 15 residues. For the CDR3, the DNA is TGTGCCAGCAGCTTAGGGACTTGGGGGAATCAGCCCCAGCATTTT. The encoded protein is CASSLGTWGNQPQHF.

The chain has TRBV5-6 and TRBJ1-2; TRBD1 matches 8 bases. The CDR3 runs to 14 residues. Trimming removed 4 bases from V and 4 bases from J; junction bases left unmatched: 6. Germline V gene lookup returns CDR1 SGHDT and CDR2 YYEEEE. CDR3 sequence reads: CASSTGQEFYGYTF. CDR3 sequence (DNA): TGTGCCAGCAGCACGGGACAGGAATTCTATGGCTACACCTTC.

This chain links TRBV6-2 or TRBV6-3 with TRBJ2-3, with TRBD2 identical over 9 bases. V lost 0 bases to trimming and J lost 6 bases; unmatched junction nucleotides: 13. Germline CDR1 is MNHEY and CDR2 is SVGEGT. CDR3 length equals 18 residues. The CDR3 loop reads CASSYSRLAVLPTDTQYF. CDR3 sequence (DNA): TGTGCCAGCAGTTACTCCCGACTAGCGGTCCTCCCAACTGATACGCAGTATTTT.

This clonotype has a single count. One end of the junction is discordant with germline, which a read error may explain. V is TRBV6-2 or TRBV6-3 and J is TRBJ2-5; D uncertain. Germline CDR1 MNHEY, CDR2 SVGEGT. The CDR3 runs 14 residues. The CDR3 region has the DNA TGTGCCAGCAGTTCCCACACGTACCAAGAGACCCCGTACTTC. Protein sequence: CASSSHTYQETPYF.